The 26 T cell receptor beta chains listed next were all sequenced from one sample in a study of shared clonotypes between healthy human individuals. Data came from immunoSEQ multiplex PCR; TCRdb stores just in-frame clones and leaves some out. The table has hundreds of thousands of clones, 76% seen once. Sequenced input: PBMCs. These receptor sequences come from a woman in her thirties or forties in good health. Some clones in this sample may be carry-over from other donors' samples.

The chain employs TRBV7-3 and TRBJ2-2; the D is unclear. Between the trimmed V and J ends, which lost 0 bases and 1 base, there was a span of 6 bases. Germline V CDR1 and CDR2: SGHTA, FQGTGA. The CDR3 is made up of 15 amino acids. This CDR3 is CASSLTPLNTGELFF. CDR3 nucleotides: TGTGCCAGCAGCTTAACTCCGCTGAACACCGGGGAGCTGTTTTTT.

The chain carries TRBV5-6 and TRBJ1-1; no definite D call. This CDR3 is built from 13 residues. Germline V lookup: CDR1 SGHDT, CDR2 YYEEEE. Trimming removed 5 bases at V and 1 base at J, with 9 bases between. CDR3 nucleotide sequence: TGTGCCAGCAGGGGGAGCAGGAACACTGAAGCTTTCTTT. Amino acid sequence: CASRGSRNTEAFF.

The chain combines TRBV5-8 with TRBJ2-7; D perhaps matches TRBD2 (5 bases). CDR1 is SGHTS, CDR2 YDEGEE, per germline. V was cut by 3 bases and J by 4 bases, with 17 bases left in between. This CDR3 is 15 amino acids long. The CDR3 coding sequence is TGTGCCAGCAGCTACCCCACTAGACCACGATACGAGCAGTACTTC. Protein product: CASSYPTRPRYEQYF.

This chain links TRBV11-2 with TRBJ2-3; no clear D gene. V shed 4 bases and J shed 1 base, with 9 bases lying between them. Germline V CDR1 and CDR2: SGHAT, FQNNGV. The CDR3 has 14 residues. The CDR3 nucleotides read TGTGCCAGCAGCTCCGAGTGGGGCACAGATACGCAGTATTTT. It specifies CASSSEWGTDTQYF.

The chain couples TRBV6-6 to TRBJ1-1; D is ambiguous. V gave up 2 bases and J gave up 1 base, with 8 bases separating them. Germline lookup yields CDR1 MNHNY and CDR2 SVGAGI (reference sequence). The CDR3 is 14 amino acids. CDR3 region: CASSYGVQNTEAFF. CDR3 in DNA: TGTGCCAGCAGTTACGGGGTTCAGAACACTGAAGCTTTCTTT.

This clone was observed once. The V gene is TRBV7-3, the J gene TRBJ2-1; D perhaps matches TRBD2 (7 bases). The CDR3 sequence is 12 residues long. CDR1 SGHTA and CDR2 FQGTGA come from the germline V gene. Trimming removed 1 base at V and 12 bases at J, with 10 bases between. The CDR3 DNA follows: TGTGCCAGCAGCTTAAAGGGGGGGTCGCAGTTCTTC. Encoded protein: CASSLKGGSQFF.

The CDR3 DNA is TGTGCCAGCAGCTCCTACCTGGCAGCTGAAGCTTTCTTT. It yields the protein CASSSYLAAEAFF. The rearrangement uses TRBV5-8 and TRBJ1-1; D call uncertain. Germline V lookup: CDR1 SGHTS, CDR2 YDEGEE. Trimming took 3 bases from V and 6 from J, leaving 12 bases between them. The CDR3 sequence is 13 residues long.

The chain uses TRBV2 and TRBJ1-4, with 7 bases identical to TRBD1. This CDR3 contains 14 residues. With 6 bases clipped from V and 8 bases from J, the junction kept 9 bases outside the gene matches. In germline, CDR1 is SNHLY, CDR2 FYNNEI. Here the CDR3 reads CASSPDREGEKLFF. In DNA, the CDR3 is TGTGCCAGCAGCCCCGACAGGGAAGGCGAAAAACTGTTTTTT.

The chain is built from TRBV28 and TRBJ2-7; 13 bases agree with TRBD2. V gave up 5 bases and J gave up 2 bases; unmatched junction bases: 3. Germline V gives CDR1 MDHEN, CDR2 SYDVKM. This CDR3 has 15 amino acids. The DNA of the CDR3 is TGTGCCAGCAGTGTGGGACTAGCGGGAACCTACGAGCAGTACTTC. Its protein product is CASSVGLAGTYEQYF.

In the case of this clone: Mismatch with germline at one junction end may stem from a read error. Other DNA sequences of this sample code for an identical CDR3. The rearrangement joins TRBV10-3 to TRBJ1-5; no firm D call. The CDR3 contains 16 residues. CDR1 is ENHRY, CDR2 SYGVKD, per germline. The CDR3 region is CAISESVVGSNQPQHF. The CDR3 DNA is TGTGCCATCAGTGAGTCGGTTGTAGGGAGCAATCAGCCCCAGCACTTT.

In this sample, this clone turned up a few times. The chain combines TRBV28 with TRBJ2-7, with D perhaps TRBD2 (6 bases). The CDR3 runs 11 residues. From germline, CDR1 is MDHEN and CDR2 SYDVKM. The V and J ends lost 10 bases and 4 bases respectively, with 11 bases between them. CDR3 nucleotides: TGTGCCACCACTCGGGGGTACGAGCAGTACTTC. Protein sequence: CATTRGYEQYF.

The CDR3, as DNA: TGTGCCAGCAGTTTGGTCTACCCCACAGATACGCAGTATTTT. Protein product: CASSLVYPTDTQYF. The genes are TRBV27 and TRBJ2-3; D is undetermined. V lost 3 bases, J lost 2 bases, and 9 bases lay in between. The germline V gene has CDR1 MNHEY and CDR2 SMNVEV (reference sequence). CDR3 length equals 14 residues.

The rearrangement joins TRBV21-1 to TRBJ2-5; TRBD2 is taken as the D call from the table, unchecked against the DNA. TRBV21-1 corresponds to a pseudogene. This CDR3 region has 19 residues. The CDR3 DNA is TGTGCCAGCAGCAAAGCTCCCCAACCCGGACTAGCAGTCCAAGAGACCCAGTACTTC. Amino acid sequence: CASSKAPQPGLAVQETQYF.

J is TRBJ2-5 and V is TRBV5-1; 7 positions agree with TRBD1. CDR3 size: 15 residues. Germline CDR1 reads SGHRS; CDR2 reads YFSETQ. With V trimmed by 1 base and J by 3 bases, 6 bases remained unmatched. The chain's CDR3 is CASSLQGTVEETQYF. The CDR3 DNA is TGCGCCAGCAGCTTGCAAGGGACAGTTGAAGAGACCCAGTACTTC.

This clone was observed a few times. The V gene is TRBV7-3, the J gene TRBJ2-7, with 9 bases lining up with TRBD1. Per germline, CDR1 SGHTA and CDR2 FQGTGA. There are 15 residues in the CDR3. Trimming took 0 bases from V and 5 from J; bases not matched to a gene: 5. The CDR3, as DNA: TGTGCCAGCAGCTTAACAGGGACAGGGAGGGACGAGCAGTACTTC. Residues: CASSLTGTGRDEQYF.

CDR3 region: CASSLGLLIYEQYF. The CDR3 DNA reads as TGTGCCAGCAGCCTGGGACTACTGATCTACGAGCAGTACTTC. The V and J genes are TRBV11-2 and TRBJ2-7; 7 bases match TRBD2. The CDR3 is made up of 14 amino acids. Unmatched junction bases numbered 7, after V lost 5 bases and J lost 3 bases. The germline CDR1 and CDR2 sequences are SGHAT and FQNNGV. Variable domain in full (rest from reference TRBV11-2 and TRBJ2-7): EAGVAQSPRYKIIEKRQSVAFWCNPISGHATLYWYQQILGQGPKLLIQFQNNGVVDDSQLPKDRFSAERLKGVDSTLKIQPAKLEDSAVYLCASSLGLLIYEQYFGPGTRLTVT.

The chain carries TRBV5-1 and TRBJ2-1; TRBD2 matches at 8 bases. V was pared by 0 bases and J by 2 bases, with 4 bases of the junction left unmatched. This CDR3 comprises 16 residues. Germline CDR1 SGHRS, CDR2 YFSETQ. The CDR3 is CASSLATAGAYNEQFF. CDR3 in DNA: TGCGCCAGCAGCTTGGCCACAGCGGGAGCCTACAATGAGCAGTTCTTC.

The chain employs TRBV6-1 and TRBJ2-7, with D unclear. Looked up from germline, CDR1 is MNHNS and CDR2 is SASEGT. The CDR3 sequence is 10 residues long. V was pared by 6 bases and J by 4 bases, with 4 bases between. This CDR3 reads CASRAYEQYF. The CDR3 nucleotides read TGTGCCAGCAGGGCGTACGAGCAGTACTTC.

The V gene is TRBV19, the J gene TRBJ1-1; a weak D match, TRBD1 (5 bases). CDR3 length: 14 amino acids. Looked up from germline, CDR1 is LNHDA and CDR2 is SQIVND (reference sequence). Deletions cut 9 bases from V and 1 base from J, with 15 bases between. CDR3 in DNA: TGTGCCAGCGACCCGGGGGTTGGGAACACTGAAGCTTTCTTT. Translation: CASDPGVGNTEAFF.

The chain combines TRBV28 with TRBJ1-5; 7 bases agree with TRBD1. Trimming took 5 bases from V and 0 from J; bases not matched to a gene: 7. The germline CDR1 and CDR2 sequences are MDHEN and SYDVKM. The CDR3 is 16 residues long. CDR3 amino acids: CASSPAGGDSNQPQHF. The CDR3 DNA reads as TGTGCCAGCAGTCCCGCAGGGGGGGATAGCAATCAGCCCCAGCATTTT.

About this clone: The junction departs from the called germline gene at one end, perhaps through a read error. This chain joins TRBV7-3 and TRBJ2-2; TRBD2 aligns across 8 bases. This CDR3 comprises 13 residues. Germline CDR1 is SGHTA and CDR2 is FQGTGA. The CDR3 coding sequence is TGTGCCACCAGCGGGAGTTCCACCGGGGAGCTGTTTTTT. Translated: CATSGSSTGELFF.

Only a few counts were recorded for this clone. J is TRBJ2-7 and V is TRBV7-8; 8 bases line up with TRBD1. Looked up from germline, CDR1 is SGHVS and CDR2 is FQNEAQ. V shed 5 bases and J 1 base; nucleotides not matched to a gene: 7. The length of the CDR3 is 15 residues. CDR3 in amino acids: CASSPRTGSSYEQYF. DNA for the CDR3: TGTGCCAGCAGCCCAAGGACAGGGAGTTCCTACGAGCAGTACTTC.

This clone showed up just a few times. This chain uses TRBV7-3 with TRBJ1-1; unclear D gene. The CDR3 covers 13 residues. The V gene lost 1 base and the J gene lost 8 bases, with 11 bases spanning the gap. From germline, CDR1 is SGHTA and CDR2 FQGTGA. The DNA for the CDR3 is TGTGCCAGCAGCTTAATCGCCGCTTCAGAAGCTTTCTTT. Residues: CASSLIAASEAFF. Using reference TRBV7-3 and TRBJ1-1 for the parts outside the CDR3, the full variable domain is GAGVSQTPSNKVTEKGKYVELRCDPISGHTALYWYRQSLGQGPEFLIYFQGTGAADDSGLPNDRFFAVRPEGSVSTLKIQRTERGDSAVYLCASSLIAASEAFFGQGTRLTVV.

The chain has TRBV19 and TRBJ1-2; 12 bases align to TRBD1. V lost 2 bases, J lost 4 bases, and 5 bases stayed unmatched. CDR1 and CDR2 from the germline V gene are LNHDA and SQIVND (reference sequence). CDR3 length: 16 residues. CDR3 DNA sequence: TGTGCCAGTAGTATACCCGGGACAGGGGGCGTCTATGGCTACACCTTC. It yields the protein CASSIPGTGGVYGYTF.

The chain has TRBV28 and TRBJ1-1, with D possibly matching TRBD1 (5 bases). CDR3 length: 14 amino acids. Germline V lookup: CDR1 MDHEN, CDR2 SYDVKM. V gave up 2 bases and J gave up 1 base, with 8 bases separating them. CDR3 amino acids: CASSLGQGNTEAFF. DNA for the CDR3: TGTGCCAGCAGTTTAGGTCAGGGGAACACTGAAGCTTTCTTT.

The sample holds many counts of this clone. The chain has TRBV19 and TRBJ1-2; no firm D call. This CDR3 comprises 14 residues. Germline CDR1 and CDR2: LNHDA and SQIVND (reference sequence). Trimming cost V 5 bases and J 1 base, with 11 bases left between them. The DNA for the CDR3 is TGTGCCAGTAGTCGCACACTTGTTAACTATGGCTACACCTTC. It translates to CASSRTLVNYGYTF.